This TCR beta chain was profiled in a study of T cell repertoires in cytomegalovirus infection. Study as a whole: Indications came from public TCR beta signatures; they pointed to CMV infection and to a matching HLA type. Regarding the study as a whole: Frequencies of public TCR beta families were cumulated, and this identified carriers of CMV plus the relevant HLA.

Each CDR3 protein is one row after TCRdb ran MiXCR on the reads. The repertoire consists of 600,000 to 700,000 distinct CDR3 sequences, with around 31% occurring once and the leading ten covering around a sixth. A word on this clonotype: The antigen is unknown.

This TCR was recovered from a human donor in good health (CMV status not recorded). Some clones in this sample may be carry-over from other donors' samples. The sequenced sample was cultured PBMCs, obtained from culture after CMV antigen stimulation.

In DNA form, the CDR3 reads TGTGCCAGCAGTGGCGTTCAGAGAAACCACTATGGCTACACCTTC. This gives the protein CASSGVQRNHYGYTF. The V call is TRBV2, the J call TRBJ1-2; D ambiguous. V dropped 4 bases and J dropped 3 bases, with 15 bases sitting between them. This CDR3 has 15 residues. Germline CDR1 SNHLY, CDR2 FYNNEI.